These 18 T cell receptor beta chains came from one sample sequenced in a study of cytomegalovirus exposure and HLA in healthy donors. 13 Jbeta primers and 60 Vbeta primers were used for the PCR. Method: immunoSEQ multiplex PCR; TCRdb's copy keeps in-frame clones and lacks some. The sample is made up of roughly 220,000 clones, and the top ten hold about 1.1% of it. Sequenced input: PBMCs. The receptors come from a girl under 10 years old in good health and CMV-seropositive.

This rearrangement joins TRBV6-5 to TRBJ2-2, with TRBD2 matching over 10 bases. Germline V gene lookup returns CDR1 MNHEY and CDR2 SVGAGI. The CDR3 runs 16 residues. The V segment lost 4 bases and the J segment 4 bases; nucleotides outside the gene matches: 6. CDR3 DNA sequence: TGTGCCAGCAGTTCGCTAGCGGGAGTATTCACCGGGGAGCTGTTTTTT. Protein: CASSSLAGVFTGELFF.

The V call is TRBV19, the J call TRBJ2-6; a weak D match, TRBD2 (6 bases). The length of the CDR3 is 16 residues. Germline CDR1 LNHDA, CDR2 SQIVND (reference sequence). Trimming left V 5 bases short and J 1 base short, with 12 bases between. The CDR3 nucleotides read TGTGCCAGTAGTGGCAGGGCGGGGTCTGGGGCCAACGTCCTGACTTTC. Its protein is CASSGRAGSGANVLTF.

The CDR3 is CASSSPQGSSDSNQPQHF. The DNA for the CDR3 is TGTGCCAGCAGCTCCCCTCAGGGGAGTAGTGATAGCAATCAGCCCCAGCATTTT. This chain links TRBV7-9 with TRBJ1-5; a possible D gene is TRBD1 (6 bases). The V end was cut by 4 bases, the J end by 0 bases, with 19 bases between. In germline, CDR1 is SEHNR, CDR2 FQNEAQ (reference sequence). The length of the CDR3 is 18 residues. The entire variable domain, with the rest obtained from reference TRBV7-9 and TRBJ1-5, is as follows: DTGVSQNPRHKITKRGQNVTFRCDPISEHNRLYWYRQTLGQGPEFLTYFQNEAQLEKSRLLSDRFSAERPKGSFSTLEIQRTEQGDSAMYLCASSSPQGSSDSNQPQHFGDGTRLSIL.

J is TRBJ2-3 and V is TRBV5-4; D is uncertain. Trimming left V 4 bases short and J 2 bases short, with 14 bases between. Germline V gene lookup returns CDR1 SGHNT and CDR2 YYREEE (reference sequence). This CDR3 region has 15 residues. Here the CDR3 DNA reads TGTGCCAGCAGCCCGGGTGTCAAGGTCACAGATACGCAGTATTTT. Amino acid sequence: CASSPGVKVTDTQYF.

The V gene is TRBV19, the J gene TRBJ1-5; 7 bases match TRBD1. The CDR3 has 16 residues. Germline V gene data show CDR1 as LNHDA and CDR2 as SQIVND (reference sequence). The V gene end was trimmed by 2 bases and the J gene end by 3 bases; junction bases not matched to a gene: 7. The CDR3 DNA reads TGTGCCAGTAGTATATTTAGGACAGGATCCAATCAGCCCCAGCATTTT. Translation: CASSIFRTGSNQPQHF.

The rearrangement uses TRBV28 and TRBJ1-1, with D maybe TRBD1 (5 bases). V gave up 3 bases and J gave up 3 bases, with 8 bases separating them. The length of the CDR3 is 13 residues. CDR1 and CDR2 from the germline V gene are MDHEN and SYDVKM. This CDR3 is CASSFSGYTEAFF. DNA for the CDR3: TGTGCCAGCAGTTTTTCAGGGTACACTGAAGCTTTCTTT.

The J gene is TRBJ2-3, the V gene TRBV9, with a tentative D call TRBD2 (6 bases). The CDR3 consists of 15 residues. V was trimmed by 5 bases and J by 0 bases, leaving 13 bases between them. Germline lookup yields CDR1 SGDLS and CDR2 YYNGEE. The CDR3 protein is CASSSGLGSTDTQYF. The CDR3 nucleotides read TGTGCCAGCAGTAGCGGATTGGGAAGCACAGATACGCAGTATTTT.

The genes are TRBV15 and TRBJ2-5; possible D gene TRBD2, 6 bases. Germline CDR1 reads LNHNV; CDR2 reads YYDKDF (reference sequence). Trimming took off 0 bases at V and 5 bases at J, with 13 bases between the two ends. The CDR3 is 15 residues long. The CDR3 sequence: CATSRDRPGVETQYF. The CDR3 DNA reads as TGTGCCACCAGCAGAGATCGGCCGGGAGTGGAGACCCAGTACTTC.

The J gene is TRBJ2-1, the V gene TRBV4-1; 8 bases agree with TRBD1. J was trimmed by 6 bases and V by 1 base; bases with no gene match: 5. CDR3 length equals 15 residues. The germline V gene encodes CDR1 MGHRA and CDR2 YSYEKL. The CDR3 reads CASSQGLGQANEQFF. The CDR3 region has the DNA TGCGCCAGCAGCCAAGGCTTGGGACAGGCCAATGAGCAGTTCTTC.

V usage is TRBV25-1 and J usage is TRBJ1-4; D is uncertain. Trimming took off 4 bases at V and 8 bases at J, with 11 bases between the two ends. CDR1 is MGHDK, CDR2 SYGVNS, per germline. The CDR3 length is 13 residues. The CDR3 loop reads CASSGAAYEKLFF. In DNA, the CDR3 is TGTGCCAGCAGTGGAGCTGCGTACGAAAAACTGTTTTTT.

The chain couples TRBV28 to TRBJ1-1, with TRBD1 matching 8 bases. Germline V CDR1 and CDR2: MDHEN, SYDVKM. The CDR3 has 15 residues. V lost 2 bases to trimming and J lost 8 bases; unmatched junction nucleotides: 10. The DNA for the CDR3 is TGTGCCAGCAGTTTAAGCGAATCGACAGGGGTCGAAGCTTTCTTT. Its protein product is CASSLSESTGVEAFF.

The J gene is TRBJ1-1, the V gene TRBV5-1; D is unresolved. The CDR3 length is 15 residues. Looked up from germline, CDR1 is SGHRS and CDR2 is YFSETQ. Trimming removed 0 bases from V and 0 bases from J, with 9 bases in between. CDR3 DNA: TGCGCCAGCAGCTTGGGAGACACCATGAACACTGAAGCTTTCTTT. Its protein product is CASSLGDTMNTEAFF.

The CDR3 region is CATSRDRDRGFEKLFF. CDR3 nucleotide sequence: TGTGCCACCAGCAGAGATCGGGACAGGGGTTTTGAAAAACTGTTTTTT. The chain recombines TRBV15 with TRBJ1-4, with TRBD1 identical over 10 bases. The J segment lost 7 bases and the V segment lost 0 bases, leaving 5 bases of the junction unmatched. This CDR3 has 16 residues. Germline CDR1 and CDR2: LNHNV and YYDKDF (reference sequence).

This chain joins TRBV27 and TRBJ1-1, with D perhaps TRBD1 (5 bases). CDR3 size: 13 residues. Germline V lookup: CDR1 MNHEY, CDR2 SMNVEV (reference sequence). V lost 6 bases, J lost 7 bases, and 15 bases lay in between. In nucleotides, the CDR3 is TGTGCCAGCAGCCGGCCGGGAGACAGTGAAGCTTTCTTT. Translation gives CASSRPGDSEAFF.

The rearrangement uses TRBV5-1 and TRBJ2-1, with a weak D call TRBD1 (7 bases). Germline assignment: CDR1 SGHRS and CDR2 YFSETQ. Trimming took 6 bases from V and 7 from J, leaving 26 bases between them. The CDR3 totals 17 residues. In nucleotides, the CDR3 is TGCGCCAGCACCTTCCTCGCTTCGGGGGCAGGGGGGAATGAGCAGTTCTTC. Translated, it gives CASTFLASGAGGNEQFF.

The chain combines TRBV5-1 with TRBJ1-2; 9 bases are a match to TRBD1. Per germline, CDR1 SGHRS and CDR2 YFSETQ. The CDR3 length is 13 residues. The J segment lost 4 bases and the V segment lost 3 bases, leaving 1 base of the junction unmatched. CDR3 region: CASSWDRAYGYTF. The CDR3 DNA is TGCGCCAGCAGCTGGGACAGGGCCTATGGCTACACCTTC.

J is TRBJ2-5 and V is TRBV7-9, with D hard to call. The CDR3 is 13 amino acids. In germline, CDR1 is SEHNR, CDR2 FQNEAQ (reference sequence). The V gene lost 3 bases and the J gene lost 14 bases, with 19 bases spanning the gap. This CDR3 is CASSFSTPGDFYF. CDR3 nucleotides: TGTGCCAGCAGCTTTTCAACACCCGGTGACTTCTACTTC. Variable domain in full (rest from reference TRBV7-9 and TRBJ2-5): DTGVSQNPRHKITKRGQNVTFRCDPISEHNRLYWYRQTLGQGPEFLTYFQNEAQLEKSRLLSDRFSAERPKGSFSTLEIQRTEQGDSAMYLCASSFSTPGDFYFGPGTRLLVL.

The gene calls are TRBV2 and TRBJ1-2; a possible D gene is TRBD1 (6 bases). Trimming pared 8 bases from V and 4 bases from J, leaving 20 bases between. The CDR3 contains 15 residues. Germline CDR1 and CDR2: SNHLY and FYNNEI. CDR3 in DNA: TGTGCCAGCGCACAGACAGGCGTACTGCCCTATGGCTACACCTTC. It codes for CASAQTGVLPYGYTF.